One TCR beta chain is described in this entry. Germline CDR1 and CDR2: SGHRS and YFSETQ. V was shortened by 0 bases and J by 10 bases, with 13 bases between the two germline ends. The CDR3 runs 14 residues. The data were taken from a study of blood T cell repertoires in COVID-19. In the study overall: The origin of the acute and convalescent COVID-19 samples was the United States, Italy and Spain. Nucleic acid was either cDNA or gDNA, and it came from T cells, B-cell-depleted T cells, or PBMCs.

Clones were read by immunoSEQ multiplex PCR, and TCRdb kept only the in-frame ones, dropping some. The sample records 400,000 or so clones, approximately 87% being singletons. Participant age was roughly 18 to 100 years, and participants resided in approximately 24 US areas. Self-reported history from a screening survey and questionnaire set each donor's cohort. This clonotype originated in a man in his forties or fifties in a cohort exposed to, infected with or recovered from COVID-19 (not recorded which). The chain couples TRBV5-1 to TRBJ1-4; possibly TRBD1 for D (6 bases). Sequenced sample: PBMCs or T cells enriched from blood (not recorded which). CDR3 in DNA: TGCGCCAGCAGCTTGGGGGACAATGAGGGAAAACTGTTTTTT. This translates into CASSLGDNEGKLFF.